These T cell receptor beta chains were read from a single sample in a study of CD8+CD57+ T cells in acquired aplastic anemia. TCRdb itself ran the reads through MiXCR, one entry per CDR3 protein. The table has under 350,000 distinct CDR3 sequences, 45% to 65% seen once. Material for sequencing was sorted CD4+, CD8+, or CD8+CD57+ T cells (not recorded which) from PBMCs. These receptors were collected from a human donor with aplastic anemia. CDR3s include the opening cysteine and the closing phenylalanine or tryptophan. The D gene is left open where the match is weak.

TRBV6-5	.	CASRRDYSGSSYEQYF
TRBV20-1	TRBD2	CSARGPGLAGGTDTQYF
TRBV2	.	CASSEGHLSSYEQYF
TRBV16	.	CASSQLKNTEAFF
TRBV9	.	CASSVGSITDTQFF
TRBV5-1	TRBD1	CAGTANTEAFF
TRBV20-1	.	CSATPPGRDYEQYF
TRBV3-1	TRBD1	CASSQDWRGRATEAFF
TRBV12-3/TRBV12-4	TRBD2	CASSLRIQRGGHGDTQYF
TRBV7-9	.	CASSGGTRSERYF
TRBV9	.	CASSNPGHPSGNTIYF
TRBV9	.	CASSVGGTDLRETQYF
TRBV25-1	.	CASSSMYEQYF
TRBV24-1	.	CATSERRSNQPQHF
TRBV2	TRBD2	CASSRDYSTDTQYF
TRBV27	TRBD2	CASGYPGLAGISEQYF
TRBV5-1	TRBD1	CASSLSGQGTDTQFF
TRBV5-8	TRBD2	CASSWGLGNTGELFF
TRBV12-3/TRBV12-4	TRBD1	CASRDRVTRTQHF
TRBV9	TRBD1	CASSVGAGGGQPQHF
TRBV20-1	.	CSARVVGATDTQYF
TRBV5-1	.	CASSFEQRSTEAFF
TRBV7-2	TRBD1	CASSHADRGREQYF
TRBV5-1	.	CASSLGRVGNTIYF
TRBV9	TRBD1	CATRGDGTGDHEQFF
TRBV20-1	TRBD1	CSAISGTGRHTEAFF
TRBV19	TRBD1	CASSIAPGTGNTEAFF
TRBV12-3/TRBV12-4	.	CASSLRGVVDF
TRBV5-4	.	CASSLDYGCTF